These 20 T cell receptor beta chains originate from one sample sequenced in a study of blood T cell repertoires in COVID-19. The protocol was immunoSEQ multiplex PCR, while the TCRdb copy is restricted to in-frame clones and leaves out a portion. Of over 40,000 clones listed, roughly 83% are singletons. The source material was peripheral blood. Every receptor here comes from an older woman with acute or convalescent COVID-19.

This sequence joins TRBV2 and TRBJ2-7, with TRBD1 identical over 9 bases. Germline CDR1 reads SNHLY; CDR2 reads FYNNEI. Trimming cost V 10 bases and J 6 bases; bases outside gene matches: 13. The length of the CDR3 is 14 residues. CDR3 in amino acids: CATINRDRDPEQYF. The CDR3 coding sequence is TGTGCCACCATCAACCGGGACAGGGATCCCGAGCAGTACTTC.

This clone occurred a few times. V is TRBV2 and J is TRBJ2-2; 7 nucleotides match TRBD2. The CDR3 spans 15 residues. V lost 3 bases, J lost 7 bases, and 8 bases stayed unmatched. Germline CDR1 SNHLY, CDR2 FYNNEI. CDR3 bases: TGTGCCAGCAGTGATCGAGCGGGAAAGGTCGGGGAGCTGTTTTTT. Translation gives CASSDRAGKVGELFF.

CDR3 DNA sequence: TGTGCCAGCAGTTTACAGGGGGTTTACAATGAGCAGTTCTTC. Translation gives CASSLQGVYNEQFF. The chain carries TRBV28 and TRBJ2-1, with 7 bases matching TRBD1. CDR1 and CDR2 from the germline V gene are MDHEN and SYDVKM. The ends lost 2 bases at V and 4 bases at J; junction bases unmatched: 2. The CDR3 loop spans 14 amino acids.

In this sample, this clone turned up a few times. V is TRBV7-3 and J is TRBJ2-1, with 8 nucleotides matching TRBD2. The CDR3 is 15 amino acids. Germline CDR1 is SGHTA and CDR2 is FQGTGA. The ends lost 1 base at V and 8 bases at J; junction bases unmatched: 7. CDR3 residues: CASSLISGSQDEQFF. The CDR3, as DNA: TGTGCCAGCAGCTTAATAAGCGGGAGTCAGGATGAGCAGTTCTTC.

V gene TRBV6-1 combines with J gene TRBJ1-3, with TRBD1 identical over 8 bases. Germline CDR1 reads MNHNS; CDR2 reads SASEGT. Trimming removed 4 bases from V and 9 bases from J; junction bases left unmatched: 17. The CDR3 consists of 17 residues. The CDR3, as DNA: TGTGCCAGCAGTGCAAAATTACTAACCGGACAGGGCCGCACCATATATTTT. This encodes CASSAKLLTGQGRTIYF.

The rearrangement joins TRBV28 to TRBJ2-7, with D tentatively TRBD2 (6 bases). V gave up 0 bases and J gave up 6 bases, with 12 bases separating them. This CDR3 contains 14 residues. From germline, CDR1 is MDHEN and CDR2 SYDVKM. The DNA of the CDR3 is TGTGCCAGCAGTTTATGGGGCACTAGCAGCGAGCAGTACTTC. Amino acids: CASSLWGTSSEQYF.

This clone was counted only a few times. J is TRBJ1-5 and V is TRBV2, with D maybe TRBD1 (5 bases). Germline V lookup: CDR1 SNHLY, CDR2 FYNNEI. The CDR3 is 13 amino acids. V lost 2 bases and J 5 bases, leaving 7 bases between the germline ends. The CDR3 loop reads CASSEQGYQPQHF. DNA for the CDR3: TGTGCCAGCAGTGAACAGGGCTATCAGCCCCAGCATTTT.

The rearrangement joins TRBV2 to TRBJ1-3; 8 positions agree with TRBD1. V trimming: 5 bases; J trimming: 3 bases; junction bases outside the gene matches: 9. The CDR3 has 16 residues. CDR1 is SNHLY and CDR2 is FYNNEI in the germline V gene. In DNA form, the CDR3 reads TGTGCCAGCAGTACACAGGGGGGCATACTTGGAAACACCATATATTTT. Protein: CASSTQGGILGNTIYF.

This clone has just one count. J is TRBJ1-5 and V is TRBV4-1; the match to TRBD1 covers 9 bases. Per the germline V gene, CDR1 is MGHRA and CDR2 is YSYEKL. The CDR3 consists of 15 residues. V lost 4 bases, J lost 6 bases, and 7 bases stayed unmatched. As DNA, the CDR3 is TGCGCCAGCAGCCGGAGGGACAGGGAGGTTCAGCCCCAGCATTTT. The encoded protein is CASSRRDREVQPQHF.

The V gene is TRBV6-6, the J gene TRBJ1-2; D remains ambiguous. Germline V CDR1 and CDR2: MNHNY, SVGAGI (reference sequence). The germline V and J ends were trimmed by 8 bases and 6 bases, with 13 bases remaining between them. The CDR3 sequence is 12 residues long. The CDR3 coding sequence is TGTGCCAGCCACCCGAGGGCGAATGGCTACACCTTC. Translating gives CASHPRANGYTF.

The chain links TRBV23-1 to TRBJ2-1; 8 bases are a match to TRBD1. TRBV23-1 is noted as an ORF with a role that remains uncertain. With V trimmed by 7 bases and J by 4 bases, 9 bases remained unmatched. This CDR3 region has 15 residues. The CDR3 sequence: CASIRAGGLYNEQFF. The CDR3 DNA follows: TGCGCCAGCATTAGAGCAGGGGGCTTGTACAATGAGCAGTTCTTC.

As DNA, the CDR3 is TGTGCCAGCACGGTCGTTAACTCCTACAATGAGCAGTTCTTC. It codes for CASTVVNSYNEQFF. The V gene is TRBV2, the J gene TRBJ2-1; D uncertain. The ends were cut back, 7 bases at V and 0 bases at J, with 10 bases in the middle. CDR3 length: 14 amino acids. Germline CDR1 reads SNHLY; CDR2 reads FYNNEI.

The rearrangement links TRBV7-3 to TRBJ2-2; D call uncertain. The CDR3 is 13 amino acids. Germline-derived CDR1 and CDR2 are SGHTA and FQGTGA. With 2 bases removed from V and 7 bases from J, the gap between germline ends came to 8 bases. The CDR3 reads CASSLSRNGELFF. In nucleotides, the CDR3 is TGTGCCAGCAGCTTATCGCGGAACGGGGAGCTGTTTTTT. The full variable domain, rest sourced from reference TRBV7-3 and TRBJ2-2, is GAGVSQTPSNKVTEKGKYVELRCDPISGHTALYWYRQSLGQGPEFLIYFQGTGAADDSGLPNDRFFAVRPEGSVSTLKIQRTERGDSAVYLCASSLSRNGELFFGEGSRLTVL.

V usage is TRBV30 and J usage is TRBJ2-7, with D maybe TRBD1 (6 bases). There are 13 residues in the CDR3. Germline CDR1 and CDR2: GTSNPN and SVGIG (reference sequence). Trimming took off 2 bases at V and 4 bases at J, with 12 bases between the two ends. The CDR3: CAWSTTGWYEQYF. CDR3 in DNA: TGTGCCTGGAGTACTACAGGGTGGTACGAGCAGTACTTC.

This chain joins TRBV30 and TRBJ2-1; D is possibly TRBD2 (6 bases). Germline V gene lookup returns CDR1 GTSNPN and CDR2 SVGIG (reference sequence). The CDR3 loop spans 19 amino acids. The ends were cut back, 2 bases at V and 10 bases at J, with 33 bases in the middle. CDR3 loop: CAWSTDWFDLSHRTSEQFF. For the CDR3, the DNA is TGTGCCTGGAGTACCGACTGGTTCGACCTTAGCCACCGTACTAGCGAGCAGTTCTTC.

This chain joins TRBV5-6 and TRBJ2-7, with D possibly matching TRBD1 (6 bases). The CDR3 contains 14 residues. V lost 1 base to trimming and J lost 0 bases, with 8 bases between them. The germline V gene encodes CDR1 SGHDT and CDR2 YYEEEE. CDR3 in DNA: TGTGCCAGCAGCTTGAACAGGGTCTCCTACGAGCAGTACTTC. The encoded protein is CASSLNRVSYEQYF.

The rearrangement uses TRBV9 and TRBJ2-1; D is unresolved. CDR3 size: 12 residues. Germline V gives CDR1 SGDLS, CDR2 YYNGEE. Trimming took 4 bases from V and 10 from J, leaving 12 bases between them. The CDR3 protein is CASSIQAGEQFF. In DNA, the CDR3 is TGTGCCAGCAGCATTCAAGCCGGGGAGCAGTTCTTC.

The chain carries TRBV5-8 and TRBJ2-4, with 8 bases fitting TRBD1. The junction had 11 bases not matched to a gene; V was cut back by 3 bases and J by 6 bases. The CDR3 totals 16 residues. In germline, CDR1 is SGHTS, CDR2 YDEGEE. This CDR3 reads CASSSGQGAILNIQYF. For the CDR3, the DNA is TGTGCCAGCAGCTCAGGACAGGGTGCCATCTTAAACATTCAGTACTTC. Full variable domain (outside the CDR3, taken from reference TRBV5-8 and TRBJ2-4): EAGVTQSPTHLIKTRGQQATLRCSPISGHTSVYWYQQALGLGLQFLLWYDEGEERNRGNFPPRFSGRQFPNYSSELNVNALELEDSALYLCASSSGQGAILNIQYFGAGTRLSVL.

This chain connects TRBV14 to TRBJ2-7; no clear D. V was trimmed by 1 base and J by 4 bases, leaving 11 bases between them. From germline, CDR1 is SGHDN and CDR2 FVKESK. The CDR3 contains 14 residues. Here the CDR3 DNA reads TGTGCCAGCAGCCAAGTGAGTGGAGTTTACGAGCAGTACTTC. Amino acids: CASSQVSGVYEQYF.

The chain couples TRBV6-1 to TRBJ1-5; TRBD1 might be the D (6 bases). The CDR3 is 18 residues long. Germline CDR1 reads MNHNS; CDR2 reads SASEGT. V lost 1 base to trimming and J lost 0 bases, with 16 bases between them. In DNA form, the CDR3 reads TGTGCCAGCAGTGAAGGGAAAGGACAGTACTATAGCAATCAGCCCCAGCATTTT. The encoded protein is CASSEGKGQYYSNQPQHF.